The clone carrying this T cell receptor beta chain was found once. The antigen remains unidentified. The data stem from a study of CD4+ T cells in melanoma. The V gene's germline CDR1 is SGHTA and CDR2 FQGNSA. The CDR3 length is 17 residues. Unmatched junction bases numbered 15, after V lost 5 bases and J lost 6 bases. Assay used: immunoSEQ multiplex PCR; TCRdb lists only in-frame clones, some missing. The table has roughly 10,000 clones, about 72% seen once. General observations from the study: Diverse differentiation states were reported for melanoma neoantigen-specific CD4+ T cells.

The sample taken for sequencing was cells from a culture (not recorded whether cultured in vitro). The gene calls are TRBV7-2 and TRBJ2-3; 9 positions agree with TRBD2. This receptor was taken from a human donor with melanoma. The CDR3 spells CASSRSSAGGLSDTQYF. The DNA for the CDR3 is TGTGCCAGCAGCCGATCCTCAGCGGGGGGCCTGTCGGATACGCAGTATTTT.